Here is one T cell receptor (beta chain) with its context. This record comes from a study of technical replicates of blood from a handful of donors. Method: immunoSEQ multiplex PCR; TCRdb's copy keeps in-frame clones and lacks some. Of 70,000 or so clones in the sample, about 90% were seen once. Trimming pared 0 bases from V and 5 bases from J, leaving 16 bases between. This CDR3 is built from 17 residues. The rearrangement joins TRBV23-1 to TRBJ1-4, with D uncertain. TRBV23-1 is identified as an open reading frame with a role that is uncertain. What was sequenced was T cells isolated from PBMCs. This TCR came from a human donor in good health. CDR3 in amino acids: CASSQSAPRSVNEKLFF. In DNA form, the CDR3 reads TGCGCCAGCAGTCAATCAGCCCCTAGGAGCGTCAATGAAAAACTGTTTTTT.